One and the same sample provided the 3 T cell receptor beta chains below, sequenced in a study of TIL therapy for anti-PD-1-resistant metastatic lung cancer. The time point here: pre-treatment sample, taken before nivolumab and TIL therapy. The libraries were made with immunoSEQ v3. Repertoires were generated with immunoSEQ multiplex PCR, while TCRdb's copy carries only in-frame clones and drops some. This sample yields tens of thousands of clones, of which around 79% are seen a single time; about 15% belongs to the top ten. Material: blood, obtained at baseline. These receptors were collected from a man aged 70 or older with non-small cell lung cancer.

This sequence joins TRBV6-5 and TRBJ1-2; D is possibly TRBD1 (5 bases). This CDR3 spans 12 amino acids. Trimming removed 4 bases at V and 5 bases at J, with 8 bases between. The germline V gene encodes CDR1 MNHEY and CDR2 SVGAGI. Here the CDR3 reads CASSSDTYGYTF. The DNA for the CDR3 is TGTGCCAGCAGTTCGGACACTTATGGCTACACCTTC.

This chain uses TRBV5-1 with TRBJ1-5, with 9 bases fitting TRBD1. Germline assignment: CDR1 SGHRS and CDR2 YFSETQ. V shed 4 bases and J 7 bases; nucleotides not matched to a gene: 6. The CDR3 length is 14 residues. Written as DNA, the CDR3 is TGCGCCAGCAGCCCGGATGGACAGGGGCAGCCCCAGCATTTT. It translates to CASSPDGQGQPQHF.

This chain links TRBV2 with TRBJ1-2; D remains unclear. The CDR3 loop spans 11 amino acids. CDR1 and CDR2 (germline): SNHLY, FYNNEI. V was cut by 10 bases and J by 4 bases, with 10 bases left in between. The CDR3 nucleotides read TGTGCCATCTCGGGCCTCTATGGCTACACCTTC. Amino acids: CAISGLYGYTF.